This T cell receptor beta chain was sequenced for a study of control samples from healthy donors and cancer patients. Trimming removed 1 base at V and 6 bases at J, with 24 bases between. The CDR3 extends over 18 amino acids. Germline V gives CDR1 SGHAT, CDR2 FQNNGV. Data came from immunoSEQ multiplex PCR; TCRdb stores just in-frame clones and leaves some out. Of about 85,000 clones in the sample, about nine tenths were seen once. This TCR came from a woman under 30 in good health. The chain carries TRBV11-2 and TRBJ1-1; a weak D match, TRBD1 (5 bases). The sample was blood. Written as DNA, the CDR3 is TGTGCCAGCAGCTTAGGGGTAACTCGTGGGGGAAAGTACGCTGAAGCTTTCTTT. Protein sequence: CASSLGVTRGGKYAEAFF.